The 13 T cell receptor beta chains below all came from one sample that was sequenced in a study of T-cell reconstitution after alpha-beta-depleted transplantation in children. Unique molecular identifiers tagged the TCRbeta library. TCRdb ran MiXCR on the PCR reads and lists one entry per CDR3 protein. The sample records 700,000 to 850,000 distinct CDR3 sequences, less than 20% being singletons. The sample here was PBMCs, mostly from graft donor cells, taken 360 days after TCRalphabeta/CD19-depleted stem cell transplant. The source of these receptors is a male patient under 18 who had a stem cell transplant for acute lymphoblastic leukemia, so the T cells may come from the graft donor.

This clonotype was counted a few times. J is TRBJ2-1 and V is TRBV5-1, with 12 bases matching TRBD2. V lost 4 bases, J lost 3 bases, and 5 bases stayed unmatched. Germline V gives CDR1 SGHRS, CDR2 YFSETQ. The CDR3 sequence is 16 residues long. The CDR3 region has the DNA TGCGCCAGCAGCCGGTGGGGACTAGCGGGCTACAATGAGCAGTTCTTC. Translation gives CASSRWGLAGYNEQFF.

The chain couples TRBV5-1 to TRBJ2-7; maybe TRBD2 (5 bases). Germline V CDR1 and CDR2: SGHRS, YFSETQ. CDR3 length: 13 residues. V was cut by 0 bases and J by 6 bases, with 10 bases left in between. CDR3 sequence: CASSLAGGLEQYF. In DNA, the CDR3 is TGCGCCAGCAGCTTGGCTGGAGGACTCGAGCAGTACTTC.

This clonotype was found a few times. The V and J genes are TRBV10-3 and TRBJ2-7, with D perhaps matching TRBD2 (6 bases). The CDR3 is 18 amino acids. Germline CDR1 is ENHRY and CDR2 is SYGVKD. V was cut by 4 bases and J by 0 bases, with 22 bases left in between. CDR3 in amino acids: CAISVAQAQAGLSYEQYF. As DNA, the CDR3 is TGTGCCATCAGTGTTGCCCAGGCGCAAGCGGGCCTCTCCTACGAGCAGTACTTC.

The rearrangement uses TRBV6-1 and TRBJ2-7; TRBD1 matches at 7 bases. The CDR3 has 14 residues. CDR1 MNHNS and CDR2 SASEGT come from the germline V gene. J gave up 5 bases and V 6 bases, and 10 bases lay outside the gene matches. This chain's CDR3 is CASRTTGNGNEQYF. The CDR3 bases are TGTGCCAGCAGAACGACAGGGAATGGTAACGAGCAGTACTTC.

The chain couples TRBV7-2 to TRBJ2-5; either TRBD1 or TRBD2 may supply D (5 bases each). V gave up 1 base and J gave up 1 base, with 16 bases separating them. CDR3 length equals 17 residues. Germline V CDR1 and CDR2: SGHTA, FQGNSA. The CDR3 DNA sequence: TGTGCCAGCAGCTTAGTTGGGGGAAGAGGATTCCAAGAGACCCAGTACTTC. Amino acid sequence: CASSLVGGRGFQETQYF.

The chain recombines TRBV5-1 with TRBJ2-7; D possibly corresponds to TRBD2 (6 bases). From germline, CDR1 is SGHRS and CDR2 YFSETQ. V was trimmed by 5 bases and J by 2 bases, leaving 14 bases between them. The CDR3 extends over 14 amino acids. Here the CDR3 DNA reads TGCGCCAGCAGTATTAGGGACTGGGCCTACGAGCAGTACTTC. As protein: CASSIRDWAYEQYF.

This clonotype occurred a few times. This chain connects TRBV27 to TRBJ2-1; D perhaps matches TRBD1 (6 bases). V was cut by 7 bases and J by 11 bases, with 21 bases left in between. This CDR3 comprises 14 residues. Germline loops: CDR1 MNHEY, CDR2 SMNVEV (reference sequence). DNA for the CDR3: TGTGCCAGCACATTAGGGGGAGTCCCTTACAAGCAGTTCTTC. Protein product: CASTLGGVPYKQFF.

V usage is TRBV2 and J usage is TRBJ2-1; 14 positions match TRBD2. The junction had 6 bases not matched to a gene; V was cut back by 3 bases and J by 8 bases. CDR1 and CDR2 from the germline V gene are SNHLY and FYNNEI. The CDR3 consists of 16 residues. The CDR3 sequence is CASSDPATSGRDEQFF. In nucleotides, the CDR3 is TGTGCCAGCAGTGACCCCGCGACTAGCGGGAGGGATGAGCAGTTCTTC.

This chain joins TRBV7-3 and TRBJ2-1; 7 bases match TRBD2. In germline, CDR1 is SGHTA, CDR2 FQGTGA. The CDR3 totals 16 residues. The V and J ends lost 5 bases and 0 bases, in that order; junction bases with no gene match: 7. CDR3 sequence: CASSPLAGPSYNEQFF. As DNA, the CDR3 is TGTGCCAGCAGCCCTTTAGCGGGCCCCTCCTACAATGAGCAGTTCTTC.

This clonotype appeared a few times. CDR3 coding DNA: TGTGCCAGCAGCCAGCAGCGGAGCTCCTACGAGCAGTACTTC. Amino acids: CASSQQRSSYEQYF. This sequence joins TRBV14 and TRBJ2-7; D is perhaps TRBD2 (5 bases). CDR1 is SGHDN and CDR2 is FVKESK in the germline V gene. This CDR3 has 14 residues. V lost 3 bases and J 0 bases, leaving 9 bases between the germline ends.

The chain couples TRBV12-3 or TRBV12-4 to TRBJ2-1; no firm D call. V dropped 2 bases and J dropped 0 bases, with 11 bases sitting between them. The length of the CDR3 is 16 residues. In DNA, the CDR3 is TGTGCCAGCAGTTTACCCAGGCCTAGCTCCTACAATGAGCAGTTCTTC. Translation gives CASSLPRPSSYNEQFF.

This clonotype was seen at least ten times. The V and J genes are TRBV5-1 and TRBJ2-1; unclear D gene. The CDR3 loop spans 16 amino acids. The germline CDR1 and CDR2 sequences are SGHRS and YFSETQ. With 4 bases removed from V and 0 bases from J, the gap between germline ends came to 14 bases. The CDR3 protein is CASSGFLDSSYNEQFF. CDR3 in DNA: TGCGCCAGCAGCGGATTTCTTGATAGCTCCTACAATGAGCAGTTCTTC.

This clonotype occurred many times. Germline is not matched at one junction end, which may reflect a read error. The V call is TRBV5-1, the J call TRBJ2-2; weak D call: TRBD2 (6 bases). The CDR3 extends over 14 amino acids. In germline, CDR1 is SGHRS, CDR2 YFSETQ. As DNA, the CDR3 is TGTGCCAGCAGCCGGGACTCTAACACCGGGGAGCTGTTTTTT. Translating gives CASSRDSNTGELFF.